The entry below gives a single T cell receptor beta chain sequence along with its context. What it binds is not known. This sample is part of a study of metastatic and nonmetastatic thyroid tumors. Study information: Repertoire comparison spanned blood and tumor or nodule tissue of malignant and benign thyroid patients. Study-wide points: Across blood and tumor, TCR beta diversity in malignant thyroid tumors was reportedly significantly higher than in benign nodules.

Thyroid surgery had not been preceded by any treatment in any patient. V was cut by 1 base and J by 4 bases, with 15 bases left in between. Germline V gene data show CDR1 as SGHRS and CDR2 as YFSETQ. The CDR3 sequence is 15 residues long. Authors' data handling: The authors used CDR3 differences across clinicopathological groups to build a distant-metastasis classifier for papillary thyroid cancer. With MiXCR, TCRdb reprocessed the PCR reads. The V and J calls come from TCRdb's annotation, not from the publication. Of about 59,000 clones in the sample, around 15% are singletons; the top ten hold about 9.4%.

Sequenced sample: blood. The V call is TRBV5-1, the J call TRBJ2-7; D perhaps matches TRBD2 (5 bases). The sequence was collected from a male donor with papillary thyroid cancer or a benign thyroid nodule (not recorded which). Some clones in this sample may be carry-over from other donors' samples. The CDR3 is CASSLSWGAGYEQYF. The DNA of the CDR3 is TGCGCCAGCAGCTTGTCATGGGGAGCTGGTTACGAGCAGTACTTC.